This TCR beta chain emerged from a study of regulatory T cells in long-lasting Graves disease. iRepertoire HTBI primers and Arm-PCR of CDR3 regions built TCR beta libraries. TCRdb fed the multiplex PCR reads into MiXCR, producing one record per CDR3 protein. Found here are hundreds of thousands of distinct CDR3 sequences, roughly 15% of them singletons; the top ten hold 15% to 20%. Germline V gene data show CDR1 as DFQATT and CDR2 as SNEGSKA (reference sequence). The CDR3 contains 15 residues. The V end lost 0 bases, the J end lost 1 base, and 11 bases lay between the germline ends. Documented time point: newly diagnosed GD, antithyroid drugs for less than 3 months. Following extraction of RNA from PBMCs, that RNA was used to make the TCR library. These data were also reused for a study on T cells in Graves' hyperthyroidism and ophthalmopathy. This second study says: Diagnosis rested on symptoms, serum thyroxine and TRAb, thyroid ultrasound, and orbital computed tomography.

The genes are TRBV20-1 and TRBJ2-3; a weak D match, TRBD2 (6 bases). The sequenced sample was peripheral blood mononuclear cells (PBMCs), obtained at new diagnosis, from a patient treated with antithyroid drugs. The TCR originated in a woman aged 25 to 39 with Graves disease. For the CDR3, the DNA is TGCAGTGCTAGAGACGAGGGCGGGGGCACAGATACGCAGTATTTT. The encoded protein is CSARDEGGGTDTQYF.